The 31 T cell receptor beta chains below all came from one sample that was sequenced in a study of blood T cell repertoires in COVID-19. The protocol was immunoSEQ multiplex PCR, while the TCRdb copy is restricted to in-frame clones and leaves out a portion. The data contain about 50,000 clones, about nine tenths of them singletons. Sequences were obtained from peripheral blood. The receptors originated from an older man with acute or convalescent COVID-19.

The rearrangement links TRBV10-3 to TRBJ1-2; 12 nucleotides align to TRBD1. Germline V CDR1 and CDR2: ENHRY, SYGVKD. The ends lost 6 bases at V and 5 bases at J; junction bases unmatched: 7. The CDR3 sequence is 15 residues long. In nucleotides, the CDR3 is TGTGCCATCAGAACCGGGACAGGGGGCGCTTATGGCTACACCTTC. Translation gives CAIRTGTGGAYGYTF.

CDR3 nucleotide sequence: TGTGCCAGCAGCTTGGGGGGGGCCTACAATGAGCAGTTCTTC. This encodes CASSLGGAYNEQFF. The V call is TRBV11-3, the J call TRBJ2-1; 7 nucleotides agree with TRBD2. The CDR3 length is 14 residues. The germline gives CDR1 SGHNT, CDR2 YENEEA. The J segment lost 2 bases and the V segment lost 3 bases, leaving 1 base of the junction unmatched.

The sample holds a few counts of this clone. The chain is built from TRBV5-4 and TRBJ1-6; D uncertain. The CDR3 has 15 residues. Deletions cut 2 bases from V and 9 bases from J, with 15 bases between. Germline CDR1 and CDR2: SGHNT and YYREEE (reference sequence). The CDR3 DNA reads as TGTGCCAGCAGCTTTTCGACTCAAGTGGGTTCACCCCTCCACTTT. The encoded protein is CASSFSTQVGSPLHF.

By share of the sample, this clone is medium-sized. The V call is TRBV10-3, the J call TRBJ2-2, with 8 bases aligning to TRBD1. Looked up from germline, CDR1 is ENHRY and CDR2 is SYGVKD. Trimming removed 5 bases from V and 7 bases from J; junction bases left unmatched: 9. The CDR3 totals 15 residues. CDR3 sequence reads: CAISRTGIGDGELFF. Here the CDR3 DNA reads TGTGCCATCAGTCGGACAGGGATTGGGGACGGGGAGCTGTTTTTT.

The rearrangement uses TRBV2 and TRBJ2-1; TRBD2 aligns across 7 bases. Germline CDR1 is SNHLY and CDR2 is FYNNEI. This CDR3 is built from 15 residues. The trim removed 2 bases at V and 4 bases at J, leaving 5 bases unmatched. CDR3 protein: CASSERLAAYNEQFF. The CDR3 coding sequence is TGTGCCAGCAGTGAACGTCTAGCGGCATACAATGAGCAGTTCTTC.

CDR3 protein: CASSRAGVGNIQYF. Here the CDR3 DNA reads TGTGCCAGCAGTCGGGCCGGGGTTGGAAACATTCAGTACTTC. The rearrangement links TRBV27 to TRBJ2-4, with D perhaps matching TRBD2 (5 bases). The CDR3 length is 14 residues. The germline CDR1 and CDR2 sequences are MNHEY and SMNVEV (reference sequence). The germline V and J ends were trimmed by 5 bases and 6 bases, with 14 bases remaining between them.

V is TRBV3-1 (or the pseudogene TRBV3-2) and J is TRBJ1-1, with 7 nucleotides matching TRBD1. Germline assignment: CDR1 LGHDT and CDR2 YNNKEL (reference sequence). V lost 6 bases to trimming and J lost 3 bases; unmatched junction nucleotides: 7. The CDR3 extends over 14 amino acids. The CDR3 here is CASSHTTGDTEAFF. DNA for the CDR3: TGTGCCAGCAGTCATACTACAGGGGACACTGAAGCTTTCTTT.

This rearrangement joins TRBV3-1 (or the pseudogene TRBV3-2) to TRBJ2-2; a possible D gene is TRBD1 (6 bases). CDR3 length: 17 amino acids. V shed 7 bases and J shed 0 bases, with 18 bases lying between them. Germline assignment: CDR1 LGHDT and CDR2 YNNKEL (reference sequence). The CDR3 DNA reads as TGTGCCAGCAACGACGGGGCAGGGGCAACGAACACCGGGGAGCTGTTTTTT. It specifies CASNDGAGATNTGELFF.

The chain employs TRBV7-8 and TRBJ2-7, with 9 bases aligning to TRBD1. The V segment lost 5 bases and the J segment 5 bases; nucleotides outside the gene matches: 1. The CDR3 loop spans 12 amino acids. The germline V gene encodes CDR1 SGHVS and CDR2 FQNEAQ. CDR3 sequence (DNA): TGTGCCAGCAGCCGGGACAGGGACGAGCAGTACTTC. Its protein product is CASSRDRDEQYF.

This clone has just one count. The genes are TRBV12-3 or TRBV12-4 and TRBJ1-5; 8 positions agree with TRBD1. J gave up 5 bases and V 4 bases, and 1 base lay outside the gene matches. The CDR3 contains 13 residues. CDR3 bases: TGTGCCAGCAGTTGGACAGGGTATCAGCCCCAGCATTTT. It is translated as CASSWTGYQPQHF.

V is TRBV4-1 and J is TRBJ2-5, with D tentatively TRBD2 (6 bases). CDR1 is MGHRA, CDR2 YSYEKL, per germline. V was trimmed by 3 bases and J by 0 bases, leaving 11 bases between them. The CDR3 has 15 amino acids. The CDR3 DNA follows: TGCGCCAGCAGCCAGAGACTAGGGAACCAAGAGACCCAGTACTTC. It yields the protein CASSQRLGNQETQYF.

The chain has TRBV28 and TRBJ2-6; 7 bases map to TRBD1. Germline CDR1 reads MDHEN; CDR2 reads SYDVKM. There are 15 residues in the CDR3. V gave up 6 bases and J gave up 2 bases; unmatched junction bases: 4. The CDR3 bases are TGTGCCAGCAGGGGACAGATAGCTGGGGCCAACGTCCTGACTTTC. Protein sequence: CASRGQIAGANVLTF.

This clone has a handful of counts. The chain couples TRBV9 to TRBJ2-5, with D maybe TRBD1 (7 bases). Germline loops: CDR1 SGDLS, CDR2 YYNGEE. The CDR3 consists of 15 residues. The V end was cut by 0 bases, the J end by 6 bases, with 15 bases between. CDR3: CASSVEPTGRKTQYF. DNA for the CDR3: TGTGCCAGCAGCGTAGAGCCGACAGGGAGGAAGACCCAGTACTTC. The variable domain in full, with the rest retrieved from reference TRBV9 and TRBJ2-5, is DSGVTQTPKHLITATGQRVTLRCSPRSGDLSVYWYQQSLDQGLQFLIQYYNGEERAKGNILERFSAQQFPDLHSELNLSSLELGDSALYFCASSVEPTGRKTQYFGPGTRLLVL.

The CDR3 DNA reads as TGTGCCAGCAGTTCCCTGGGACATCTCTATGGCTACACCTTC. Translated, it gives CASSSLGHLYGYTF. The V and J genes are TRBV28 and TRBJ1-2; the D gene is possibly TRBD1 (6 bases). V was pared by 4 bases and J by 4 bases, with 13 bases between. Germline CDR1 reads MDHEN; CDR2 reads SYDVKM. The CDR3 has 14 amino acids.

The rearrangement links TRBV6-5 to TRBJ1-5, with a tentative D call TRBD1 (5 bases). Germline V lookup: CDR1 MNHEY, CDR2 SVGAGI. This CDR3 is 13 amino acids long. V lost 6 bases and J lost 1, with 7 bases in between. The CDR3, as DNA: TGTGCCAGCAGCGGGGGGAGCAATCAGCCCCAGCATTTT. Protein: CASSGGSNQPQHF.

The chain uses TRBV11-2 and TRBJ1-1, with D uncertain. Germline V gene sequence: CDR1 SGHAT, CDR2 FQNNGV. Between the trimmed V and J ends, which lost 2 bases and 5 bases, there was a span of 15 bases. The CDR3 loop spans 15 amino acids. CDR3 sequence: CASSLNQVGRTEAFF. The CDR3 nucleotides read TGTGCCAGCAGCTTAAACCAGGTGGGCAGGACTGAAGCTTTCTTT.

This sequence joins TRBV6-5 and TRBJ2-3, with 9 bases identical to TRBD2. The CDR3 sequence is 14 residues long. Losses at the gene ends were 5 bases for V and 4 bases for J; bases not matched to a gene: 4. Germline CDR1 is MNHEY and CDR2 is SVGAGI. CDR3 sequence: CASSMTSGADTQYF. CDR3 DNA: TGTGCCAGCAGTATGACTAGCGGTGCAGATACGCAGTATTTT.

This chain links TRBV15 with TRBJ1-5; D gene unclear. Germline V lookup: CDR1 LNHNV, CDR2 YYDKDF (reference sequence). V lost 4 bases to trimming and J lost 3 bases, with 7 bases between them. CDR3 length equals 13 residues. The CDR3 region has the DNA TGTGCCACCAGCACAGGCCCCAATCAGCCCCAGCATTTT. Encoded protein: CATSTGPNQPQHF.

The chain employs TRBV11-2 and TRBJ2-7, with a tentative D call TRBD2 (7 bases). The CDR3 has 13 residues. V was clipped by 5 bases and J by 7 bases, with 15 bases between them. Germline CDR1 and CDR2: SGHAT and FQNNGV. For the CDR3, the DNA is TGTGCCAGCAGCCCGGGGGGCGTAGGGGAGCAGTACTTC. Its translation: CASSPGGVGEQYF.

The chain links TRBV18 to TRBJ2-7, with D possibly matching TRBD2 (5 bases). The CDR3 loop spans 14 amino acids. V shed 3 bases and J shed 5 bases, with 14 bases lying between them. CDR1 and CDR2 (germline): KGHSH, LQKENI. The CDR3: CASSPSEGADEQYF. CDR3 DNA: TGTGCCAGCTCACCGTCTGAGGGAGCGGACGAGCAGTACTTC.

The chain has TRBV29-1 and TRBJ2-5; D is ambiguous. Germline values: CDR1 SQVTM, CDR2 ANQGSEA. The CDR3 covers 11 residues. The ends were cut back, 3 bases at V and 11 bases at J, with 13 bases in the middle. The CDR3, as DNA: TGCAGCGTTGACGAAGAACAACCTCAGTACTTC. Translation: CSVDEEQPQYF. The complete variable domain, with remaining parts taken from reference TRBV29-1 and TRBJ2-5, reads SAVISQKPSRDICQRGTSLTIQCQVDSQVTMMFWYRQQPGQSLTLIATANQGSEATYESGFVIDKFPISRPNLTFSTLTVSNMSPEDSSIYLCSVDEEQPQYFGPGTRLLVL.

The chain combines TRBV27 with TRBJ2-1; 11 bases are a match to TRBD2. The germline V gene has CDR1 MNHEY and CDR2 SMNVEV (reference sequence). CDR3 length: 15 amino acids. Trimming cost V 8 bases and J 2 bases; bases outside gene matches: 5. This CDR3 reads CASHLTSGTYNEQFF. In DNA form, the CDR3 reads TGTGCCAGCCACCTGACTAGCGGGACCTACAATGAGCAGTTCTTC.

This clone is medium-sized (0.01 to 0.1%) in the sample. CDR3 in amino acids: CASNTQGSSPLHF. In DNA, the CDR3 is TGTGCCAGCAATACACAGGGAAGCTCACCCCTCCACTTT. This chain connects TRBV6-5 to TRBJ1-6; the D gene is possibly TRBD1 (6 bases). Per the germline V gene, CDR1 is MNHEY and CDR2 is SVGAGI. This CDR3 spans 13 amino acids. Between the trimmed V and J ends, which lost 7 bases and 10 bases, there was a span of 14 bases.

This chain joins TRBV13 and TRBJ2-5; 9 bases match TRBD1. The CDR3 has 16 amino acids. After removal of 5 bases from V and 0 bases from J, the junction contained 7 bases not matched to a gene. From germline, CDR1 is PRHDT and CDR2 FYEKMQ (reference sequence). CDR3 region: CASSPRTGVHQETQYF. CDR3 DNA sequence: TGTGCCAGCAGCCCGAGGACAGGGGTACACCAAGAGACCCAGTACTTC.

The V call is TRBV7-2, the J call TRBJ2-5; the D gene is possibly TRBD1 (5 bases). The CDR3 spans 14 residues. CDR1 and CDR2 (germline): SGHTA, FQGNSA. V lost 2 bases to trimming and J lost 2 bases, with 9 bases between them. CDR3 in amino acids: CASSLMPGQETQYF. CDR3 in DNA: TGTGCCAGCAGCTTAATGCCAGGGCAAGAGACCCAGTACTTC.

This clone appeared once. This rearrangement joins TRBV13 to TRBJ1-5; a weak D match, TRBD1 (5 bases). V lost 4 bases and J 4 bases, leaving 11 bases between the germline ends. Germline CDR1 and CDR2: PRHDT and FYEKMQ (reference sequence). The CDR3 sequence is 14 residues long. The CDR3 is CASSSRVQNQPQHF. CDR3 DNA sequence: TGTGCCAGCAGCTCCAGGGTACAGAATCAGCCCCAGCATTTT.

This clone was observed once. This chain uses TRBV28 with TRBJ2-5, with D possibly TRBD2 on 6 matching bases. CDR1 is MDHEN, CDR2 SYDVKM, per germline. Trimming pared 3 bases from V and 1 base from J, leaving 9 bases between. The CDR3 consists of 14 residues. The CDR3: CASSFTGGQETQYF. DNA of the CDR3: TGTGCCAGCAGTTTCACCGGGGGCCAAGAGACCCAGTACTTC.

V is TRBV24-1 and J is TRBJ2-7; 13 bases map to TRBD2. The germline gives CDR1 KGHDR, CDR2 SFDVKD. Unmatched junction bases numbered 10, after V lost 5 bases and J lost 7 bases. The CDR3 covers 16 residues. CDR3 region: CATSGGGTSGAREQYF. The CDR3 coding sequence is TGTGCCACCAGTGGTGGGGGGACTAGCGGGGCCAGAGAGCAGTACTTC.

The chain couples TRBV5-5 to TRBJ2-3; TRBD2 agrees at 8 bases. This CDR3 region has 15 residues. J was trimmed by 2 bases and V by 3 bases; bases with no gene match: 5. Per the germline V gene, CDR1 is SGHKS and CDR2 is YYEKEE (reference sequence). CDR3 in amino acids: CASSSSGLDTDTQYF. CDR3 nucleotide sequence: TGTGCCAGCAGCTCGTCGGGACTAGACACAGATACGCAGTATTTT. Full variable domain (outside the CDR3, taken from reference TRBV5-5 and TRBJ2-3): DAGVTQSPTHLIKTRGQQVTLRCSPISGHKSVSWYQQVLGQGPQFIFQYYEKEERGRGNFPDRFSARQFPNYSSELNVNALLLGDSALYLCASSSSGLDTDTQYFGPGTRLTVL.

The chain has TRBV6-5 and TRBJ1-1, with TRBD1 as a possible D gene (5 bases). Trimming cost V 6 bases and J 11 bases, with 19 bases left between them. The CDR3 totals 13 residues. CDR1 is MNHEY, CDR2 SVGAGI, per germline. The DNA of the CDR3 is TGTGCCAGCAGACCTCCTGGGGGGTGGAGGGCTTTCTTT. This codes for CASRPPGGWRAFF.

V and J are TRBV27 and TRBJ1-5, with TRBD1 matching 9 bases. The CDR3 is 15 amino acids. Looked up from germline, CDR1 is MNHEY and CDR2 is SMNVEV (reference sequence). The ends lost 5 bases at V and 1 base at J; junction bases unmatched: 3. CDR3 amino acids: CASSNRGLSNQPQHF. The CDR3 DNA is TGTGCCAGCAGTAACAGGGGGCTGAGCAATCAGCCCCAGCATTTT.